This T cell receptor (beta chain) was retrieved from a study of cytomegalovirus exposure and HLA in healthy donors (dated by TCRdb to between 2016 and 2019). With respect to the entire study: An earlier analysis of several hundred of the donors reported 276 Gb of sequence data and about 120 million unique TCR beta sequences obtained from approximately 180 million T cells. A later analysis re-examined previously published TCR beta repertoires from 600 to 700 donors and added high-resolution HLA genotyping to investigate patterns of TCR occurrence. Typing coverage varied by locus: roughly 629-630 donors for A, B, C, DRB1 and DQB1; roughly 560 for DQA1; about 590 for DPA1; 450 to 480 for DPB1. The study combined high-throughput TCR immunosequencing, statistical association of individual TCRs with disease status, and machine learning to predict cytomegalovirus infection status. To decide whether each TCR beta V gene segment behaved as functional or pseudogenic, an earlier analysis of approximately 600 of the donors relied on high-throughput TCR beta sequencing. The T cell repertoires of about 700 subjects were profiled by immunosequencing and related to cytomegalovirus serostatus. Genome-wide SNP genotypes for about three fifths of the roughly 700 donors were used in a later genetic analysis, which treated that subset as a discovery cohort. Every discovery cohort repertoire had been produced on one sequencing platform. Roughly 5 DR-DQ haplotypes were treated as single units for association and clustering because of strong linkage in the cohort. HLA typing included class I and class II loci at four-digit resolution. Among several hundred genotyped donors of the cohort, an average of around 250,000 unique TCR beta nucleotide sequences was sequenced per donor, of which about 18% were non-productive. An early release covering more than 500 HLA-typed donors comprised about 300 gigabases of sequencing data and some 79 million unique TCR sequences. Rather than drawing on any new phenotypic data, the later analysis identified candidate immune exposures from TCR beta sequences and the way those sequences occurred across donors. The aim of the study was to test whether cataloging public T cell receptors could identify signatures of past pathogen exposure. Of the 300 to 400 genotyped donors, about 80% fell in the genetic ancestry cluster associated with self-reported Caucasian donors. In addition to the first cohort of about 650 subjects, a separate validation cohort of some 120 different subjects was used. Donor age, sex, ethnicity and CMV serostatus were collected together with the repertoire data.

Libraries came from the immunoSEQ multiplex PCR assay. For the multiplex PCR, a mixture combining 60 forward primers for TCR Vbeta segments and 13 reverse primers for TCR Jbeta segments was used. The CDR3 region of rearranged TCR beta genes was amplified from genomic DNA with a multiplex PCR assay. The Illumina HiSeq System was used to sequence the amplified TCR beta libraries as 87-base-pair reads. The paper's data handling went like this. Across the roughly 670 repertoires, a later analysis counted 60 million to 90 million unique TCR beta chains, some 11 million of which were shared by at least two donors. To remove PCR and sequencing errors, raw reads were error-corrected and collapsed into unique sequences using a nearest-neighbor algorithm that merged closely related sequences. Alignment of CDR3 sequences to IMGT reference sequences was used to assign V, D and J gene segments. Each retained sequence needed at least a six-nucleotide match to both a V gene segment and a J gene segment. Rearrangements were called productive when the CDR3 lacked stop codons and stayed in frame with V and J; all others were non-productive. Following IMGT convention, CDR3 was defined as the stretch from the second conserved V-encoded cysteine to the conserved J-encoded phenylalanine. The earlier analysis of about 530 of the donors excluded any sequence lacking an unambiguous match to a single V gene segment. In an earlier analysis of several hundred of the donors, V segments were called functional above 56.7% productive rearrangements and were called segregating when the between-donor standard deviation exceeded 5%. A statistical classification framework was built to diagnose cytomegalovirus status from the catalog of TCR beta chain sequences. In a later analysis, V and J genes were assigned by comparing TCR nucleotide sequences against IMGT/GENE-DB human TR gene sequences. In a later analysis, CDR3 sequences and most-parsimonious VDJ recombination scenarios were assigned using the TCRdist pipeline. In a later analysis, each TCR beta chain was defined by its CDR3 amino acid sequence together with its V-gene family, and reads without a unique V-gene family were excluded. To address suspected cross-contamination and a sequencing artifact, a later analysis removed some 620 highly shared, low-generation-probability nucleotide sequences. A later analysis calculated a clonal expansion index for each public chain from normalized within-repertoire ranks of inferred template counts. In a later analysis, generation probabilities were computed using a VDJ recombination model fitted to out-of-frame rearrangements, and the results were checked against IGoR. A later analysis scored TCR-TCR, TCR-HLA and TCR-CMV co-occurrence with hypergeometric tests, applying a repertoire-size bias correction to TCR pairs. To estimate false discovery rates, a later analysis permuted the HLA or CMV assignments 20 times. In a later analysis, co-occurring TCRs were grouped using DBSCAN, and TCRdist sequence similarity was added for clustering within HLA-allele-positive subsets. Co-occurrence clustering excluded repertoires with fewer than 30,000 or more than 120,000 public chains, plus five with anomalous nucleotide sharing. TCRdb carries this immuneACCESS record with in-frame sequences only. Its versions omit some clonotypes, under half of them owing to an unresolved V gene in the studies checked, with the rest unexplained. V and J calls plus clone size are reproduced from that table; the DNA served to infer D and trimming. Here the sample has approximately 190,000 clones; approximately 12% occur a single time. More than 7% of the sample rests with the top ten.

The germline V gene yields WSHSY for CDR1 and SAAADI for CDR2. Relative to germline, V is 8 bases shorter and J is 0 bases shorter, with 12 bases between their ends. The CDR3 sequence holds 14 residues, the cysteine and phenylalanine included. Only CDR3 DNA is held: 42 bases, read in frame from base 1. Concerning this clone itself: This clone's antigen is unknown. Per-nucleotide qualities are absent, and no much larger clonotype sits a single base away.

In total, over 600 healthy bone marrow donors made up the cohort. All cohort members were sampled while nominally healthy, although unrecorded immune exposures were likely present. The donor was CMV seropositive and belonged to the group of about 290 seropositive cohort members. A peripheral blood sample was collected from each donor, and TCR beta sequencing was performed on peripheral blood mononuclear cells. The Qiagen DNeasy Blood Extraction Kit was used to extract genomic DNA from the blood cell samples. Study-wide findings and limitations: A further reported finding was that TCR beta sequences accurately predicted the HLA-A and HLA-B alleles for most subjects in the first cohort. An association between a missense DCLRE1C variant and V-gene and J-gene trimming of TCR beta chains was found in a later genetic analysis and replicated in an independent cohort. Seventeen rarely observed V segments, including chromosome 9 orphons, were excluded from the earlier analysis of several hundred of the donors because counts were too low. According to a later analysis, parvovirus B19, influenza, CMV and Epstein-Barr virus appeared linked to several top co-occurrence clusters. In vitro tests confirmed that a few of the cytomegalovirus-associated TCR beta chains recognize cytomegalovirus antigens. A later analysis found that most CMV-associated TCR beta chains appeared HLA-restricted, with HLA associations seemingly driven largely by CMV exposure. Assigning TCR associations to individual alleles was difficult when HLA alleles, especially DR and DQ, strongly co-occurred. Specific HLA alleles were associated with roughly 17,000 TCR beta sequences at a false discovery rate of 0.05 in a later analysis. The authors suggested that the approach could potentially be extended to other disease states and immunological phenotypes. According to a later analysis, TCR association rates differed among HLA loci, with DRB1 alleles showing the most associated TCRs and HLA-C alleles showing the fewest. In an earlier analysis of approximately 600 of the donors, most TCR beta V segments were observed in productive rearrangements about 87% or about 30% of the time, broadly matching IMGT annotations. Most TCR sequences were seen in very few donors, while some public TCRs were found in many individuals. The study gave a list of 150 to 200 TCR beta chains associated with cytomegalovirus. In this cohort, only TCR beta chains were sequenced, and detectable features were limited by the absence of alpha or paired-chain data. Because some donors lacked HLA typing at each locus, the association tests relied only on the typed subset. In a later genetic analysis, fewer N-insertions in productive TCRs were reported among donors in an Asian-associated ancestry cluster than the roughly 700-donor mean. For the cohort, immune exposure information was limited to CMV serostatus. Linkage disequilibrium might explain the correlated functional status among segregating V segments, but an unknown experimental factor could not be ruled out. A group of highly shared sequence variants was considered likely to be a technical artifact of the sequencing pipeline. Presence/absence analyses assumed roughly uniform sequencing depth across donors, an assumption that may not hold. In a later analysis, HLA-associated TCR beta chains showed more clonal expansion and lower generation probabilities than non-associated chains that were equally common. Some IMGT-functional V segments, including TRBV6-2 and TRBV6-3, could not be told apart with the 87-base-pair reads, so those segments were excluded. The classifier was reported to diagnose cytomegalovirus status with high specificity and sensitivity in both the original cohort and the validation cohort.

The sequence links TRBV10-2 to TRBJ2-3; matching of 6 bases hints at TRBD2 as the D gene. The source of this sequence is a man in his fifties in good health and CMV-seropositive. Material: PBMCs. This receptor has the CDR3 CASGGTGSTDTQYF. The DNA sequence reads TGCGCCAGCGGGGGGACGGGGAGCACAGATACGCAGTATTTT.